This T cell receptor (beta chain) comes out of a study of molecular identifiers for immune sequencing clone quantification. A few counts support this clonotype. One junction end does not reproduce the germline sequence, and a read error may be involved. TCRdb reprocessed the PCR reads with MiXCR, giving one entry per CDR3 protein. The data contain 20,000 or so distinct CDR3 sequences, 21% of them singletons. Sorting captured naive CD8 T cells as CD8+CD4-CCR7+CD45RA+. Specimen: naive CD8+ T cells from blood, with Jurkat cell RNA spiked in. Subset: FACS-sorted CD8+CD4-CCR7+CD45RA+ naive T cells. This TCR derives from a human donor in good health. Some libraries in this study had Jurkat cell RNA spiked in.

The CDR3 nucleotides read TGTGCCAGCAGTTTAGAGTACAGGGACGGTGAGCAGTTCTTC. Protein product: CASSLEYRDGEQFF. This rearrangement joins TRBV11-3 to TRBJ2-1; the D gene is possibly TRBD1 (6 bases). CDR3 length: 14 residues. The germline V gene encodes CDR1 SGHNT and CDR2 YENEEA.